Listed below are T cell receptor beta chains from one sample, sequenced in a study of somatic mutations in cytotoxic T cells in rheumatoid arthritis. Produced via immunoSEQ multiplex PCR; TCRdb's table is partial and in-frame only. The table includes more than 9,000 clones, roughly 85% detected once. The sequencing input was CD8+ T cells sorted from blood. These receptors were collected from an adult with rheumatoid arthritis. CDR3s include the opening cysteine and the closing phenylalanine or tryptophan. A D gene is named only where the DNA matches it firmly. Rows give clone size only sometimes, using once, few, many, or a class for an expanded clone.

v_gene	j_gene	abundance	d_gene	CDR3aa	CDR3nt
TRBV11-2	TRBJ2-5	.	.	CASSLVGGGLLETQYF	TGTGCCAGCAGCTTAGTAGGGGGGGGGCTTCTGGAGACCCAGTACTTC
TRBV28	TRBJ2-7	.	.	CASRSDGSYEQYF	TGTGCCAGCAGGTCGGACGGGTCCTACGAGCAGTACTTC
TRBV28	TRBJ1-4	once	TRBD1	CATVSGTGGKLFF	TGTGCCACCGTATCCGGGACAGGCGGAAAACTGTTTTTT
TRBV27	TRBJ1-3	.	.	CASSSRANGNTIYF	TGTGCCAGCAGTTCCAGGGCCAATGGAAACACCATATATTTT
TRBV27	TRBJ2-2	large	TRBD1	CASSSLTGSRIGELFF	TGTGCCAGCAGTTCGTTGACAGGGTCCAGGATCGGGGAGCTGTTTTTT
TRBV9	TRBJ2-5	once	TRBD2	CASSVGLAGGPETQYF	TGTGCCAGCAGCGTAGGCTTAGCGGGAGGCCCAGAGACCCAGTACTTC
TRBV5-1	TRBJ2-7	medium-sized	TRBD1	CASSPWDRGNEQYF	TGCGCCAGCAGCCCCTGGGACAGGGGAAACGAGCAGTACTTC
TRBV5-3	TRBJ2-5	few	.	CARSQFEGLTVEETQYF	TGTGCCAGAAGCCAATTTGAGGGACTCACAGTAGAAGAGACCCAGTACTTC
TRBV28	TRBJ1-2	.	TRBD1	CASSLSDRWSYGYTF	TGTGCCAGCAGTTTATCGGACAGGTGGAGCTACGGCTACACCTTC
TRBV4-1	TRBJ2-2	.	.	CASSQAGLTNTGELFF	TGCGCCAGCAGCCAAGCTGGACTTACGAACACCGGGGAGCTGTTTTTT
TRBV27	TRBJ2-3	.	.	CASSLRGLRTDTQYF	TGTGCCAGCAGTTTGAGGGGCCTGCGCACAGATACGCAGTATTTT
TRBV7-3	TRBJ1-1	hyperexpanded	.	CASSHLPQAEAFF	TGTGCCAGCAGTCATTTACCCCAGGCTGAAGCTTTCTTT
TRBV6-1	TRBJ2-7	few	TRBD2	CASSTGTRAYEQYF	TGTGCCAGCAGCACCGGGACTAGAGCCTACGAGCAGTACTTC
TRBV18	TRBJ2-7	.	.	CASSPDWGVRDYEQYF	TGTGCCAGCTCACCGGACTGGGGGGTTAGGGACTACGAGCAGTACTTC
TRBV6-4	TRBJ2-2	.	.	CASSDEGETGELFF	TGTGCCAGCAGTGACGAAGGGGAAACCGGGGAGCTGTTTTTT
TRBV4-1	TRBJ2-5	.	.	CASSHQPGRYQETQYF	TGCGCCAGCAGCCATCAACCGGGACGTTACCAAGAGACCCAGTACTTC
TRBV15	TRBJ2-3	.	TRBD2	CATSRGEGMTTDTQYF	TGTGCCACCAGCAGAGGGGAGGGGATGACGACAGATACGCAGTATTTT
TRBV4-1	TRBJ1-3	.	.	CASSQEGPRNTIYF	TGCGCCAGCAGCCAAGAGGGGCCGCGAAACACCATATATTTT
TRBV28	TRBJ2-4	medium-sized	TRBD2	CASSHRGGAKNIQYF	TGTGCCAGCAGCCACCGCGGGGGGGCCAAAAACATTCAGTACTTC
TRBV5-1	TRBJ1-1	.	TRBD1	CASSGRGRTEAFF	TGCGCCAGCAGCGGCAGGGGGCGTACTGAAGCTTTCTTT
TRBV5-6	TRBJ2-7	once	.	CASSFDYEQYF	TGTGCCAGCAGTTTTGACTACGAGCAGTACTTC
TRBV27	TRBJ2-7	.	TRBD2	CASRQTSGSIYEQYF	TGTGCCAGCAGACAGACTAGCGGGAGTATTTACGAGCAGTACTTC
TRBV28	TRBJ1-1	.	.	CASSFGGDTEAFF	TGTGCCAGCAGTTTTGGGGGGGACACTGAAGCTTTCTTT
TRBV11-3	TRBJ2-3	.	.	CASSGGSSSTDTQYF	TGTGCCAGCAGCGGGGGGAGTTCTAGCACAGATACGCAGTATTTT
TRBV7-9	TRBJ2-6	.	TRBD1	CASRAGTGSGANVLTF	TGTGCCAGCAGAGCCGGGACAGGGTCTGGGGCCAACGTCCTGACTTTC
TRBV4-1	TRBJ1-5	few	.	CASSVSSNQPQHF	TGCGCCAGCAGTGTGTCGAGCAATCAGCCCCAGCATTTT